The rows below give T cell receptor beta chains drawn from one sample of a study of blood T cell repertoires in COVID-19. TCRdb's copy holds only in-frame clones and misses some; the assay was immunoSEQ multiplex PCR. The repertoire holds about 81,000 clones, with 70% to 90% as singletons. The sample comprised peripheral blood. The source is a woman of 80 years or more with acute or convalescent COVID-19. CDR3s include the opening cysteine and the closing phenylalanine or tryptophan. Fields, in order: J gene, CDR3 length, D gene, clone size, V gene, CDR3 protein, CDR3 DNA. A D gene is named only where the DNA matches it firmly. Some rows have no size entry. The others give once, few or many, or a class for an expanded clone.

J: TRBJ1-5; length: 14; D: NA; size: NA; V: TRBV19; CDR3: CASSISEGNQPQHF; DNA: TGTGCCAGTAGTATATCGGAGGGGAATCAGCCCCAGCATTTT
J: TRBJ2-7; length: 13; D: TRBD1; size: NA; V: TRBV2; CDR3: CASNRGPGNEQYF; DNA: TGTGCCAGTAACAGGGGCCCAGGGAACGAGCAGTACTTC
J: TRBJ1-1; length: 16; D: NA; size: NA; V: TRBV30; CDR3: CAWSVRAGLGNTEAFF; DNA: TGTGCCTGGAGTGTACGGGCAGGACTTGGGAACACTGAAGCTTTCTTT
J: TRBJ1-1; length: 15; D: TRBD1; size: NA; V: TRBV19; CDR3: CASSLQGPLNTEAFF; DNA: TGTGCCAGTAGTTTACAGGGGCCCCTGAACACTGAAGCTTTCTTT
J: TRBJ2-7; length: 15; D: TRBD2; size: NA; V: TRBV9; CDR3: CASSALTSGSYEQYF; DNA: TGTGCCAGCAGCGCCTTGACTAGCGGGTCCTACGAGCAGTACTTC
J: TRBJ2-5; length: 17; D: TRBD2; size: NA; V: TRBV18; CDR3: CASSPVRLAGARETQYF; DNA: TGTGCCAGCTCACCCGTGAGACTAGCGGGGGCGAGGGAGACCCAGTACTTC
J: TRBJ2-2; length: 14; D: NA; size: NA; V: TRBV5-1; CDR3: CASSLVPGTGELFF; DNA: TGCGCCAGCAGCTTGGTCCCAGGAACCGGGGAGCTGTTTTTT
J: TRBJ2-1; length: 16; D: TRBD1; size: NA; V: TRBV19; CDR3: CASRSTPGQGVYEQFF; DNA: TGTGCCAGTAGGAGCACACCGGGACAGGGGGTCTATGAGCAGTTCTTC
J: TRBJ2-2; length: 18; D: NA; size: NA; V: TRBV27; CDR3: CASSPSSPIEYWTGELFF; DNA: TGTGCCAGCAGTCCTTCTTCTCCGATAGAATATTGGACCGGGGAGCTGTTTTTT
J: TRBJ2-2; length: 14; D: NA; size: NA; V: TRBV18; CDR3: CASSPERNTGELFF; DNA: TGTGCCAGCTCACCGGAGAGGAACACCGGGGAGCTGTTTTTT
J: TRBJ2-2; length: 15; D: TRBD1; size: NA; V: TRBV19; CDR3: CASSPWDRGGGELFF; DNA: TGTGCCAGTAGTCCGTGGGACAGGGGTGGAGGGGAGCTGTTTTTT
J: TRBJ1-2; length: 16; D: NA; size: NA; V: TRBV2; CDR3: CASSDTGQTFNYGYTF; DNA: TGTGCCAGCAGTGATACAGGACAGACTTTTAACTATGGCTACACCTTC
J: TRBJ2-1; length: 16; D: NA; size: few; V: TRBV4-1; CDR3: CASSQNLNRIRNEQFF; DNA: TGCGCCAGCAGCCAGAATTTAAACAGGATAAGGAATGAGCAGTTCTTC
J: TRBJ1-1; length: 13; D: NA; size: NA; V: TRBV6-1; CDR3: CASSEGGRLEAFF; DNA: TGTGCCAGCAGTGAAGGGGGCAGACTTGAAGCTTTCTTT
J: TRBJ2-6; length: 16; D: TRBD1; size: NA; V: TRBV2; CDR3: CASSRQGKAGANVLTF; DNA: TGTGCCAGCAGCCGACAGGGGAAGGCTGGGGCCAACGTCCTGACTTTC
J: TRBJ2-1; length: 16; D: NA; size: NA; V: TRBV11-2; CDR3: CASSLVGGGISNEQFF; DNA: TGTGCCAGCAGCTTAGTGGGTGGCGGGATAAGCAATGAGCAGTTCTTC
J: TRBJ2-3; length: 17; D: NA; size: NA; V: TRBV7-2; CDR3: CASSLAIISRSTDTQYF; DNA: TGTGCCAGCAGCTTAGCAATTATCAGTCGCTCCACAGATACGCAGTATTTT
J: TRBJ1-1; length: 13; D: NA; size: NA; V: TRBV10-3; CDR3: CAICRGVNTEAFF; DNA: TGTGCCATCTGCAGGGGCGTAAACACTGAAGCTTTCTTT
J: TRBJ2-2; length: 19; D: TRBD1; size: NA; V: TRBV9; CDR3: CASSVRPLRGGRDTGELFF; DNA: TGTGCCAGCAGCGTAAGACCCCTTAGAGGGGGCAGGGACACCGGGGAGCTGTTTTTT
J: TRBJ2-7; length: 16; D: NA; size: NA; V: TRBV4-1; CDR3: CASSQDQTGSWYEQYF; DNA: TGCGCCAGCAGCCAAGATCAGACCGGGAGCTGGTACGAGCAGTACTTC